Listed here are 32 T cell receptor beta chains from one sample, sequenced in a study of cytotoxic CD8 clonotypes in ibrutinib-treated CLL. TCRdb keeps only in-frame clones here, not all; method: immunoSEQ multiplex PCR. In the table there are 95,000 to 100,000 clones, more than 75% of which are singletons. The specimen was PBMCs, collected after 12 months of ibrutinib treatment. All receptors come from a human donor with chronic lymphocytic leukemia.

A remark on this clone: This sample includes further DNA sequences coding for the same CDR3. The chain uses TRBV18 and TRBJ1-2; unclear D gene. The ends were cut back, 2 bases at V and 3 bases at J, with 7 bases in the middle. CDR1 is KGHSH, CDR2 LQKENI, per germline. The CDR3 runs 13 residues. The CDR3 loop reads CASSPDRDYGYTF. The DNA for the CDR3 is TGTGCCAGCTCACCAGACCGGGACTATGGCTACACCTTC. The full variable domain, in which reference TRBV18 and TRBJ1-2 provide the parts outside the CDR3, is NAGVMQNPRHLVRRRGQEARLRCSPMKGHSHVYWYRQLPEEGLKFMVYLQKENIIDESGMPKERFSAEFPKEGPSILRIQQVVRGDSAAYFCASSPDRDYGYTFGSGTRLTVV.

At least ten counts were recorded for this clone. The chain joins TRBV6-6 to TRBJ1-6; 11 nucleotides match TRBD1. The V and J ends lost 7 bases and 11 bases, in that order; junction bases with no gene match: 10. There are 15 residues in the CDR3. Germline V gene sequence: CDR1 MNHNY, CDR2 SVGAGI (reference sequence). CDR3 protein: CASNVPGQGEAPLHF. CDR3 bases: TGTGCCAGCAACGTCCCGGGACAGGGGGAGGCACCCCTCCACTTT.

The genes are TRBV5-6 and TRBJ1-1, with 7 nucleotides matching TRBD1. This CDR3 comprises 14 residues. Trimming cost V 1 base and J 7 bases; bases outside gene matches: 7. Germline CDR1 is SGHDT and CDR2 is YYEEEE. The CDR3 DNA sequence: TGTGCCAGCAGCTTGACCAGGGGGTCTCTTGAAGCTTTCTTT. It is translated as CASSLTRGSLEAFF.

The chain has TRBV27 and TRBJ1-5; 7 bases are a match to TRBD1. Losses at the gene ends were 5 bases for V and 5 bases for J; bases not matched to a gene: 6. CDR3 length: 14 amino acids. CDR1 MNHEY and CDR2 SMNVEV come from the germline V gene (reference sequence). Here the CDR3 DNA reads TGTGCCAGCAGTAAACGACAGGGTGATCAGCCCCAGCATTTT. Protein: CASSKRQGDQPQHF.

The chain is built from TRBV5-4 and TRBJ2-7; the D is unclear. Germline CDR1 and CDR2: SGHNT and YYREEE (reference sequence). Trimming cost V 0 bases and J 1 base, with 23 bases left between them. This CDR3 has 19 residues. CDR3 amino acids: CASSLVGQLYPGASYEQYF. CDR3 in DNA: TGTGCCAGCAGCTTGGTCGGTCAGCTTTATCCGGGCGCGTCCTACGAGCAGTACTTC.

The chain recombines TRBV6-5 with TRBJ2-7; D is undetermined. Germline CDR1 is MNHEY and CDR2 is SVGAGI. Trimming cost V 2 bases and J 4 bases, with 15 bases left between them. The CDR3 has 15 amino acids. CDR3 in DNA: TGTGCCAGCAGTTACGCGGCTCAGAGAGAGTACGAGCAGTACTTC. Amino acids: CASSYAAQREYEQYF.

The CDR3 loop reads CASNPTGSTDTQYF. CDR3 coding DNA: TGTGCCAGCAACCCGACAGGGAGTACAGATACGCAGTATTTT. The genes are TRBV28 and TRBJ2-3, with TRBD1 matching over 7 bases. CDR3 length: 14 residues. Germline trimming cut 7 bases from V and 3 bases from J; bases unmatched to any gene: 7. From germline, CDR1 is MDHEN and CDR2 SYDVKM.

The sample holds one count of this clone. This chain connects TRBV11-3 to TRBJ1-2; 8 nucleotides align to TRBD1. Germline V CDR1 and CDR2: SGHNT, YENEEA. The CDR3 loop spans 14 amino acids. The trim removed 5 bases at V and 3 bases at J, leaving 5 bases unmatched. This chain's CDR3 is CASSHQTGDYGYTF. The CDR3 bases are TGTGCCAGCAGCCATCAGACAGGGGACTATGGCTACACCTTC.

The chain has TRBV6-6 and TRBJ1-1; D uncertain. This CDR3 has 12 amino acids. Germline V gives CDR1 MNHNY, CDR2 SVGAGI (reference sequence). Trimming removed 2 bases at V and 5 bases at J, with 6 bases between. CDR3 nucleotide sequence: TGTGCCAGCAGTTACGGGGAGACTGAAGCTTTCTTT. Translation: CASSYGETEAFF.

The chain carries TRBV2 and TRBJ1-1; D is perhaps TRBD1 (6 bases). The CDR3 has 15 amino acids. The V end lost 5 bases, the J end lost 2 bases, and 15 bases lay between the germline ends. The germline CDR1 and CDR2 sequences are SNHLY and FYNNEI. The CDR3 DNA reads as TGTGCCAGCAGTATCACGACAGGTACAAACACTGAAGCTTTCTTT. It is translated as CASSITTGTNTEAFF.

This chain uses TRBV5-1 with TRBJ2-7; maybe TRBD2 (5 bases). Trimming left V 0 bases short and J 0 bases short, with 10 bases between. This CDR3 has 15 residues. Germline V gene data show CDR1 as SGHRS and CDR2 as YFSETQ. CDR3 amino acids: CASSLDGLSSYEQYF. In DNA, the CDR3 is TGCGCCAGCAGCTTGGACGGACTGAGCTCCTACGAGCAGTACTTC.

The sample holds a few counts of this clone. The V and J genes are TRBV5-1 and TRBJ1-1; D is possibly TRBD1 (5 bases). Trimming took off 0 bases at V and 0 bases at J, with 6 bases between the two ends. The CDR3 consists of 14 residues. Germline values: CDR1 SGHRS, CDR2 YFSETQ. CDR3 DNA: TGCGCCAGCAGCTTGGAGGGGATGAACACTGAAGCTTTCTTT. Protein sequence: CASSLEGMNTEAFF.

CDR3 protein: CASRRTSPGGEQFF. The DNA for the CDR3 is TGTGCCAGCAGGCGGACTAGCCCTGGAGGTGAGCAGTTCTTC. The V call is TRBV2, the J call TRBJ2-1; the match to TRBD2 covers 8 bases. The CDR3 consists of 14 residues. V lost 6 bases to trimming and J lost 9 bases; unmatched junction nucleotides: 10. Germline CDR1 is SNHLY and CDR2 is FYNNEI. Based on the CDR3 plus reference TRBV2 and TRBJ2-1, the full variable domain is EPEVTQTPSHQVTQMGQEVILRCVPISNHLYFYWYRQILGQKVEFLVSFYNNEISEKSEIFDDQFSVERPDGSNFTLKIRSTKLEDSAMYFCASRRTSPGGEQFFGPGTRLTVL.

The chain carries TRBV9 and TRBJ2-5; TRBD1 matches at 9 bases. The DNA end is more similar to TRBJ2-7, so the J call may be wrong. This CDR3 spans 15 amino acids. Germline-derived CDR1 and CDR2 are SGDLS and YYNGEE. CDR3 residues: CASSAATGGTYEQYF. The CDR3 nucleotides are TGTGCCAGCAGCGCCGCGACAGGGGGGACATACGAGCAGTACTTC.

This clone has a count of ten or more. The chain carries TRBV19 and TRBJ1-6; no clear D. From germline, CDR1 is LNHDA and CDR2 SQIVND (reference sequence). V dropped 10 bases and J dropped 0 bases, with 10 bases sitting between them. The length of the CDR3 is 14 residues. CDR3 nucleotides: TGTGCCACCTCGGTGAGCTCCTATAATTCACCCCTCCACTTT. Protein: CATSVSSYNSPLHF.

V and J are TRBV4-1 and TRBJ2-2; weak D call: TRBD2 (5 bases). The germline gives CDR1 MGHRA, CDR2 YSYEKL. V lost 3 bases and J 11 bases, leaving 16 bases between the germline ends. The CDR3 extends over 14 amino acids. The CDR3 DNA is TGCGCCAGCAGCCAGGCTGAGGCCCGGGGAGAGCTGTTTTTT. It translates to CASSQAEARGELFF.

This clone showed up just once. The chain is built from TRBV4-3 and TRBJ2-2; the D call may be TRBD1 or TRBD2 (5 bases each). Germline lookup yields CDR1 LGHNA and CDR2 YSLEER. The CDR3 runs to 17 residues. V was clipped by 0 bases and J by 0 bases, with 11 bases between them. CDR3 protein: CASSQDTGGPNTGELFF. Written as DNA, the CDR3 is TGCGCCAGCAGCCAAGACACAGGCGGGCCGAACACCGGGGAGCTGTTTTTT.

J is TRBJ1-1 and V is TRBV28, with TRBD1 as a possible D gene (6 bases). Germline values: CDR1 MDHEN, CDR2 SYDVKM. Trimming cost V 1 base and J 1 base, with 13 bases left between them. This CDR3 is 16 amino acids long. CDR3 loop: CASSLSGTLKNTEAFF. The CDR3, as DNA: TGTGCCAGCAGTTTATCAGGGACACTCAAGAACACTGAAGCTTTCTTT.

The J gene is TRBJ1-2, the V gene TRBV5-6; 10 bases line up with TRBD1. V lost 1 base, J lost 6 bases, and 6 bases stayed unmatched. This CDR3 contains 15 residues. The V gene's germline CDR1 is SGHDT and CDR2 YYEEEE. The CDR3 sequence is CASSLLGTGEDGYTF. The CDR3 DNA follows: TGTGCCAGCAGCTTGCTGGGGACAGGGGAGGATGGCTACACCTTC. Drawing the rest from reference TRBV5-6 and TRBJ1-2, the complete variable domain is DAGVTQSPTHLIKTRGQQVTLRCSPKSGHDTVSWYQQALGQGPQFIFQYYEEEERQRGNFPDRFSGHQFPNYSSELNVNALLLGDSALYLCASSLLGTGEDGYTFGSGTRLTVV.

CDR3 protein: CAWSGRRSNQPQHF. The CDR3 DNA reads as TGTGCCTGGAGTGGGAGGAGGAGCAATCAGCCCCAGCATTTT. The V and J genes are TRBV30 and TRBJ1-5; D unresolved. Germline V gene sequence: CDR1 GTSNPN, CDR2 SVGIG (reference sequence). This CDR3 comprises 14 residues. V lost 1 base, J lost 1 base, and 8 bases lay in between.

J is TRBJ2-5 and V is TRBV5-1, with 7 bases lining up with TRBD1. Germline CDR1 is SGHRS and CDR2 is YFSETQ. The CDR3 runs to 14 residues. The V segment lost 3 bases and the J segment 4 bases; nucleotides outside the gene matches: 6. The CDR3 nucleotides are TGCGCCAGCAGCTCGACAGGGACGGGAGAGACCCAGTACTTC. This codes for CASSSTGTGETQYF.

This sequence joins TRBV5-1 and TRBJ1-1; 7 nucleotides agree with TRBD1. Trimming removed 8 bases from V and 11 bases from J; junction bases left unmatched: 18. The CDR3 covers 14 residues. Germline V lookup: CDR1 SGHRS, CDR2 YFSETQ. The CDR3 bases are TGCGCCAGTGACGTTAGGGACAGCGGAGTAGGGGCTTTCTTT. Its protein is CASDVRDSGVGAFF.

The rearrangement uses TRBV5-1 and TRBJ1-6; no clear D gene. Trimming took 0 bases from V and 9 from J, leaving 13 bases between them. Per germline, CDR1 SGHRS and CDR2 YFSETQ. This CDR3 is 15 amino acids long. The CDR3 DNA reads TGCGCCAGCAGCTTGGGGATCGAACGAGGTTCACCCCTCCACTTT. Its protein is CASSLGIERGSPLHF.

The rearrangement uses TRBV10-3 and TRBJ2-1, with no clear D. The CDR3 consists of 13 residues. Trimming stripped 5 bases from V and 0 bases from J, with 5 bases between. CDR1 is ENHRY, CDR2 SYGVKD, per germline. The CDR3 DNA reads TGTGCCATCAGTCAAAGCTCCTACAATGAGCAGTTCTTC. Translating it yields CAISQSSYNEQFF.

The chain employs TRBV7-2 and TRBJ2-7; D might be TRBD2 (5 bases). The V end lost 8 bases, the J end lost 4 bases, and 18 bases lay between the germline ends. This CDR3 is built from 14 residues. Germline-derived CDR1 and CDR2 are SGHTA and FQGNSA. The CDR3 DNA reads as TGTGCCAGCCAAGGTGTCGCGGGCTCGTACGAGCAGTACTTC. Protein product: CASQGVAGSYEQYF. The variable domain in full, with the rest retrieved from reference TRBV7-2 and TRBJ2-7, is GAGVSQSPSNKVTEKGKDVELRCDPISGHTALYWYRQSLGQGLEFLIYFQGNSAPDKSGLPSDRFSAERTGGSVSTLTIQRTQQEDSAVYLCASQGVAGSYEQYFGPGTRLTVT.

The CDR3 DNA reads TGCGCCAGCAGTCAATGGCAGGAGTACTACAATGAGCAGTTCTTC. Residues: CASSQWQEYYNEQFF. The chain employs TRBV23-1 and TRBJ2-1; D uncertain. TRBV23-1 is placed among ORFs of uncertain function. The CDR3 runs to 15 residues. Trimming cost V 1 base and J 3 bases, with 10 bases left between them.

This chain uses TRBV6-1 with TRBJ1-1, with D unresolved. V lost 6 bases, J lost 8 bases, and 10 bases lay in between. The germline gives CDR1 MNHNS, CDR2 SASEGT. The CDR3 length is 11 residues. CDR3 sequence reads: CASRSWPEAFF. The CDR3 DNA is TGTGCCAGCAGGTCGTGGCCCGAAGCTTTCTTT.

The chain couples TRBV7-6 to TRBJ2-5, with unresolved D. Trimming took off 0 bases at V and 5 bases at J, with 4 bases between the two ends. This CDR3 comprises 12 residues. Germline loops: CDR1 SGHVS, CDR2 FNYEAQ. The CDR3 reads CASSLARETQYF. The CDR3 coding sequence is TGTGCCAGCAGCTTAGCAAGGGAGACCCAGTACTTC. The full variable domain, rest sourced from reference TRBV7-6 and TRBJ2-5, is GAGVSQSPRYKVTKRGQDVALRCDPISGHVSLYWYRQALGQGPEFLTYFNYEAQQDKSGLPNDRFSAERPEGSISTLTIQRTEQRDSAMYRCASSLARETQYFGPGTRLLVL.

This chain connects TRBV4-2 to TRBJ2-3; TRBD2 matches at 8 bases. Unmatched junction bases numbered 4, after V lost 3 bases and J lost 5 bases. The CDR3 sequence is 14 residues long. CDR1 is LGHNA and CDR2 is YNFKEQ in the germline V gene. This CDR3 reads CASSQSGGEDTQYF. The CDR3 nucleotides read TGTGCCAGCAGCCAGAGCGGGGGTGAAGATACGCAGTATTTT.

The CDR3 loop is CASSKGSSGGQGTDTQYF. CDR3 DNA: TGTGCCAGCAGCAAAGGATCTAGCGGGGGGCAGGGCACAGATACGCAGTATTTT. The rearrangement uses TRBV7-2 and TRBJ2-3; the match to TRBD2 covers 11 bases. V was clipped by 5 bases and J by 1 base; unmatched bases: 11. The CDR3 loop spans 18 amino acids. Germline CDR1 and CDR2: SGHTA and FQGNSA.

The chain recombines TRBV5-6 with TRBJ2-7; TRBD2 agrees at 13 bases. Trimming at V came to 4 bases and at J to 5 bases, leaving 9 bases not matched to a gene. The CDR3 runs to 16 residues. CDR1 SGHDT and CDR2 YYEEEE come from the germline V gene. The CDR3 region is CASSPLRLAGGDEQYF. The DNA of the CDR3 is TGTGCCAGCAGCCCTCTCAGACTAGCGGGGGGTGACGAGCAGTACTTC. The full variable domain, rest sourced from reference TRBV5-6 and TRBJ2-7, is DAGVTQSPTHLIKTRGQQVTLRCSPKSGHDTVSWYQQALGQGPQFIFQYYEEEERQRGNFPDRFSGHQFPNYSSELNVNALLLGDSALYLCASSPLRLAGGDEQYFGPGTRLTVT.

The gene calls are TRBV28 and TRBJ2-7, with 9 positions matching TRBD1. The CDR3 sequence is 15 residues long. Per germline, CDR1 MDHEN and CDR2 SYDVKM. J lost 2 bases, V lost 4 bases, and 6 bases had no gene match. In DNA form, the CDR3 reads TGTGCCAGCAGTTCCCCGGGACAGGGTACCTACGAGCAGTACTTC. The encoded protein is CASSSPGQGTYEQYF.